This T cell receptor beta chain was recovered during a study of blood T cell repertoires in COVID-19. Study context: From the United States, Italy and Spain came samples of acute and convalescent COVID-19. PBMCs, B-cell-depleted T cells, or T cells were the source of the cDNA or gDNA that made up the material.

As processed by the authors: From reference gene primer amplification, estimates of nucleated cell counts were derived. Produced via immunoSEQ multiplex PCR; TCRdb's table is partial and in-frame only. Clone size and the V and J calls come from that table; the DNA yielded D and trimming. The sample lists 150,000 to 200,000 clones, 79% occurring once. Germline CDR1 is MNHEY and CDR2 is SVGAGI. V lost 0 bases and J lost 6, with 8 bases in between. This CDR3 has 13 residues. This clone was recorded once. The V and J genes are TRBV6-5 and TRBJ1-2; D unclear. The receptor's source is a man aged 60 to 75 with active or convalescent COVID-19. The sample comprised peripheral blood. DNA for the CDR3: TGTGCCAGCAGTTACTCGAGTCGGGATGGCTACACCTTC. This codes for CASSYSSRDGYTF.